The source of this TCR beta chain is a study of T cells in Graves' hyperthyroidism and ophthalmopathy. Study-level information: Pretreatment peripheral blood was obtained at initial diagnosis.

This clonotype was found many times. Trimming stripped 2 bases from V and 1 base from J, with 20 bases between. This CDR3 comprises 17 residues. Germline V gene data show CDR1 as GTSNPN and CDR2 as SVGIG (reference sequence). Hyperthyroidism had been newly diagnosed in patients aged 18 to 65, and its duration was under 2 months. It was 10 ml of fresh peripheral blood that supplied the PBMCs. Regions amplified from RNA transcripts were the TCR beta CDR3 regions. Initially, a first-round RT-PCR of the TCR CDR3 employed the HTBI primer set. One entry per CDR3 protein results from TCRdb running MiXCR on the multiplex PCR reads. Altogether roughly 580,000 distinct CDR3 sequences are present, roughly 14% being singletons, with the ten largest covering roughly 5.5%.

The receptor was derived from a woman in her twenties or thirties with Graves' hyperthyroidism that later progressed to Graves' ophthalmopathy. The genes are TRBV30 and TRBJ1-1; weak D call: TRBD1 (5 bases). The specimen was blood. This chain's CDR3 is CAWSRGRLSRGNTEAFF. Here the CDR3 DNA reads TGTGCCTGGAGTCGGGGCCGCCTCAGCCGTGGGAACACTGAAGCTTTCTTT.